The T cell receptor (beta chain) described here comes from a study of response to subunit inactivated influenza vaccine. The study, taken as a whole, reports: Authors suggested each seasonal influenza vaccination recruits few new T cells.

MiXCR, run by TCRdb on the RT-PCR reads, gives a single entry per CDR3 protein. The table lists 450,000 to 500,000 distinct CDR3 sequences, approximately 10% of them singletons, with around 12% in the top ten. The CDR3 is 11 amino acids. V was clipped by 6 bases and J by 4 bases, with 9 bases between them. Per the germline V gene, CDR1 is DFQATT and CDR2 is SNEGSKA (reference sequence). This clonotype turned up a few times. The target antigen is unknown. The chain combines TRBV20-1 with TRBJ2-5, with D perhaps TRBD2 (5 bases). Source: PBMCs from blood, taken 35 to 45 days after vaccination. This clonotype originated in a man aged 50-59 years who received an inactivated influenza vaccine. CDR3: CSADRGETQYF. The CDR3 DNA follows: TGCAGTGCCGATCGGGGAGAGACCCAGTACTTC.